This T cell receptor beta chain was recovered during a study of human T cells and chemical hapten exposure. Using its own MiXCR run on the RACE reads, TCRdb lists one record per CDR3 protein. The sample has fewer than 65,000 distinct CDR3 sequences, roughly 8.8% seen once. Sample time point: pre-sensitization, week 0. The treatment denotes: therapeutic diphenylcyclopropenone sensitization with weekly scalp DPC. Trimming removed 5 bases from V and 8 bases from J; junction bases left unmatched: 14. Germline V gene sequence: CDR1 SNHLY, CDR2 FYNNEI. The CDR3 runs to 15 residues. The starting material was whole blood, obtained in connection with sensitization to the hapten diphenylcyclopropenone (DPC). V usage is TRBV2 and J usage is TRBJ1-2; 7 nucleotides agree with TRBD1. This clonotype was sampled from a woman in her forties with alopecia areata. Some clones in this sample may be carry-over from other donors' samples. Here the CDR3 reads CASSQGGNSVAGYTF. The DNA for the CDR3 is TGTGCCAGCAGTCAAGGGGGCAATTCGGTAGCGGGCTACACCTTC.